This TCR beta chain was identified in a study of control samples from healthy donors and cancer patients. There are 11 residues in the CDR3. Trimming pared 2 bases from V and 8 bases from J, leaving 3 bases between. Germline V lookup: CDR1 MNHEY, CDR2 SVGAGI. This table comes from immunoSEQ multiplex PCR, and its TCRdb copy is limited to in-frame clones, with some not included. The sample has 78,000 or so clones, roughly 88% seen once. Sample: blood. This clonotype originated in a woman between 45 and 65 years old in good health. The V gene is TRBV6-5, the J gene TRBJ2-2; D unclear. This CDR3 is CASSYRGELFF. CDR3 nucleotide sequence: TGTGCCAGCAGTTACCGGGGGGAGCTGTTTTTT.